The TCR beta chain under discussion was sequenced for a study of response to subunit inactivated influenza vaccine (dated by TCRdb to 2016 to 2019). Study-level background: The study used deep quantitative T cell receptor repertoire profiling to track responses to a trivalent subunit inactivated influenza vaccine.

This clonotype was counted only a few times. The target of this receptor is not known. An end of the junction does not agree with germline; a read error may underlie this. The library was generated by RT-PCR. The sequencer was an Illumina HiSeq 2500. TCRdb reanalyzed the raw reads on its own, using fastp at Q25 for trimming and MiXCR for clone calling, and kept in-frame beta chains. Here each entry gathers all rows of one CDR3 protein and keeps the most common genes and DNA. The sample yields about 240,000 distinct CDR3 sequences; 12% were counted once. Less than 8.5% of the sample comes from the top ten. Here is what the overall study found, with its caveats: It was suggested by the authors that each seasonal influenza vaccination may recruit only a limited number of new T cells.

Sequences MDHEN (CDR1) and SYDVKM (CDR2) are obtained from the germline V gene. The CDR3 runs 13 residues from the cysteine to the phenylalanine. Left in the record is the CDR3 DNA by itself, 39 bases read in frame from the first base. The chain was built from TRBV28 and TRBJ2-5, and the D gene may be TRBD1, 5 bases matching. Here the sequenced sample was non-naive T cells sorted from PBMCs, taken around 14 days before vaccination. The sample's cell subset or site label, decoded: memory T cell fraction. The receptor's source is a man aged 50 or older who received an inactivated influenza vaccine. Donor details come from another sample of the same person, matched by shared clones. In nucleotide form, the sequence is TGTGCCAGCAGTTCATATCCCGACAGTGGTTTCGGCTTC. Translation gives CASSSYPDSGFGF. Joined to the reference TRBV28 and TRBJ2-5 proteins, this CDR3 gives the full variable domain: DVKVTQSSRYLVKRTGEKVFLECVQDMDHENMFWYRQDPGLGLRLIYFSYDVKMKEKGDIPEGYSVSREKKERFSLILESASTNQTSMYLCASSSYPDSGFGFGPGTRLLVL.